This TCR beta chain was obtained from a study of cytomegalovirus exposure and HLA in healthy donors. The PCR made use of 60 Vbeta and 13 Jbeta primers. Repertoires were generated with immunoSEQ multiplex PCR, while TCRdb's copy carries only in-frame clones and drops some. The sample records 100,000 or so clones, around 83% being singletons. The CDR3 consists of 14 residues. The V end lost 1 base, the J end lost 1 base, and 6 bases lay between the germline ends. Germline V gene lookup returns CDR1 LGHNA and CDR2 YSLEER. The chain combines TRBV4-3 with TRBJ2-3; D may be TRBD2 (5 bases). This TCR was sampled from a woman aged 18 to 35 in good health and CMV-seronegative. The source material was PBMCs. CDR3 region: CASSQVRGTDTQYF. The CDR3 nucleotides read TGCGCCAGCAGCCAAGTGAGGGGCACAGATACGCAGTATTTT.